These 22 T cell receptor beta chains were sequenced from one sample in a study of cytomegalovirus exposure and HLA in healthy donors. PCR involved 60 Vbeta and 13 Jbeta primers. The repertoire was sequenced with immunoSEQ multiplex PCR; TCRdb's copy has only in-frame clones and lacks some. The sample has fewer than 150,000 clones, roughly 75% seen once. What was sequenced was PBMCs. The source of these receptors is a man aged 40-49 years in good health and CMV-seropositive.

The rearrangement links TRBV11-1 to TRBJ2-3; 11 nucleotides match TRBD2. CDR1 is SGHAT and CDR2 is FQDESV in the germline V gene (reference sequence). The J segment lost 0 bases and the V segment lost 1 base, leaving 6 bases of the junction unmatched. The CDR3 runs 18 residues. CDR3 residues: CASSLELAGATSTDTQYF. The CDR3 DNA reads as TGTGCCAGCAGCTTAGAACTAGCGGGGGCCACTAGCACAGATACGCAGTATTTT.

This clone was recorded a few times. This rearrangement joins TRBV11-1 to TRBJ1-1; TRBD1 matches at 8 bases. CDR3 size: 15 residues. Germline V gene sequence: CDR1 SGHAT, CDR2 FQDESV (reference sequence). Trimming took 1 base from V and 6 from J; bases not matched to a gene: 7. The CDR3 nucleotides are TGTGCCAGCAGCTTAGAGCAGGGGGCTCTTTCTGAAGCTTTCTTT. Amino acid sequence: CASSLEQGALSEAFF.

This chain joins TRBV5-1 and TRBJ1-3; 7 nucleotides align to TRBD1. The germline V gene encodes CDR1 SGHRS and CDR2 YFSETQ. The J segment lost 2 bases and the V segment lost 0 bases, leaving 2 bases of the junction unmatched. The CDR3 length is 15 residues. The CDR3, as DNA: TGCGCCAGCAGCTTGGAGGGGGCAGCTGGAAACACCATATATTTT. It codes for CASSLEGAAGNTIYF.

CDR3 bases: TGTGCCAGCTCACCACCGGTCAGGGGGCCACGGACTGAAGCTTTCTTT. Amino acids: CASSPPVRGPRTEAFF. This sequence joins TRBV18 and TRBJ1-1, with TRBD1 matching 8 bases. Germline loops: CDR1 KGHSH, CDR2 LQKENI. Trimming cost V 0 bases and J 5 bases; bases outside gene matches: 8. The CDR3 contains 16 residues.

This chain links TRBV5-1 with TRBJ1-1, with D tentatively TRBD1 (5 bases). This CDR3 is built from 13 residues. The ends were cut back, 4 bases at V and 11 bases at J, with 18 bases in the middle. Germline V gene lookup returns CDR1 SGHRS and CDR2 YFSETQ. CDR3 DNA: TGCGCCAGCAGCCCGGGGGACGGCTTGAATGCTTTCTTT. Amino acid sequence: CASSPGDGLNAFF.

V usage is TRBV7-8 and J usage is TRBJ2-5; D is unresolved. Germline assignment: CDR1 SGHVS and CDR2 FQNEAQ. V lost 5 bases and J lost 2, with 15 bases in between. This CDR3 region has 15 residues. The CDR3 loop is CASSPPAVQQETQYF. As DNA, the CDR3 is TGTGCCAGCAGCCCCCCGGCGGTGCAGCAAGAGACCCAGTACTTC.

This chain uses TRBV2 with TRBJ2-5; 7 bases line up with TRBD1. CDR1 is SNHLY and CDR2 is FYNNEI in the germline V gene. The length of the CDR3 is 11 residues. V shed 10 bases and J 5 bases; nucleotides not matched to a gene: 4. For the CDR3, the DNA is TGTGCCACCTACAGGGGTGAGACCCAGTACTTC. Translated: CATYRGETQYF.

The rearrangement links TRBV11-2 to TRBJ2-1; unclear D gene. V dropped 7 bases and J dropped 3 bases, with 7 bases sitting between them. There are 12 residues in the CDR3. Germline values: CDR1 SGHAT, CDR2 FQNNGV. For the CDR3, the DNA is TGTGCCAGCAACCCTAACTACAATGAGCAGTTCTTC. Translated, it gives CASNPNYNEQFF.

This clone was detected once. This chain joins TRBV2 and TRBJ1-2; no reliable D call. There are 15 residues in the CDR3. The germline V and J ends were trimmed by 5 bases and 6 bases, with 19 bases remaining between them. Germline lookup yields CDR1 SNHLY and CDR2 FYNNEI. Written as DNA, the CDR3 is TGTGCCAGCAGTCGAGGAGATAGAGGGCGCGATGGCTACACCTTC. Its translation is CASSRGDRGRDGYTF.

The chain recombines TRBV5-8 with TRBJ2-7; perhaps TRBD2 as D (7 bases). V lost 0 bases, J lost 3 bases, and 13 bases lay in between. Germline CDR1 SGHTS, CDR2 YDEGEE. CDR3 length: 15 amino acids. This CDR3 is CASSLGAGGHYEQYF. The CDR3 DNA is TGTGCCAGCAGCTTGGGAGCCGGGGGGCACTACGAGCAGTACTTC. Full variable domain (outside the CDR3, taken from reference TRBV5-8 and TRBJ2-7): EAGVTQSPTHLIKTRGQQATLRCSPISGHTSVYWYQQALGLGLQFLLWYDEGEERNRGNFPPRFSGRQFPNYSSELNVNALELEDSALYLCASSLGAGGHYEQYFGPGTRLTVT.

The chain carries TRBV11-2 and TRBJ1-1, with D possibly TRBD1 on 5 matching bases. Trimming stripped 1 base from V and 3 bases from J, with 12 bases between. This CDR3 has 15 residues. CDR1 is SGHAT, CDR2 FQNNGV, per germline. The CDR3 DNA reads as TGTGCCAGCAGCTTAGGAGTGGGGCAGGACACTGAAGCTTTCTTT. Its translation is CASSLGVGQDTEAFF.

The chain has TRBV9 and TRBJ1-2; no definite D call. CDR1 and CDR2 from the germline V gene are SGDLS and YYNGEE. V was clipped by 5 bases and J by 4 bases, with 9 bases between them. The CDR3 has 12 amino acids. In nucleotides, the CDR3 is TGTGCCAGCAGACCGACGGGCTATGGCTACACCTTC. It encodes CASRPTGYGYTF.

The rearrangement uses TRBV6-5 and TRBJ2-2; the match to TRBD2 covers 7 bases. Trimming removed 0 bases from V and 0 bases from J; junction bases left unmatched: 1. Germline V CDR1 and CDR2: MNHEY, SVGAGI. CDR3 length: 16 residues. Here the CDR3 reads CASSYSLAANTGELFF. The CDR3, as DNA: TGTGCCAGCAGTTACTCGCTAGCGGCGAACACCGGGGAGCTGTTTTTT.

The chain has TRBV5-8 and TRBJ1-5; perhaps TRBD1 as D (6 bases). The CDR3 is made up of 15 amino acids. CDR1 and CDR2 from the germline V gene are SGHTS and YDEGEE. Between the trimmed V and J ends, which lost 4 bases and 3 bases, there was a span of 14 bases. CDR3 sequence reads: CASSPGQKINQPQHF. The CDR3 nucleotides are TGTGCCAGCAGCCCCGGACAGAAAATCAATCAGCCCCAGCATTTT. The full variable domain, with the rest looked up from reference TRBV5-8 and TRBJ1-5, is EAGVTQSPTHLIKTRGQQATLRCSPISGHTSVYWYQQALGLGLQFLLWYDEGEERNRGNFPPRFSGRQFPNYSSELNVNALELEDSALYLCASSPGQKINQPQHFGDGTRLSIL.

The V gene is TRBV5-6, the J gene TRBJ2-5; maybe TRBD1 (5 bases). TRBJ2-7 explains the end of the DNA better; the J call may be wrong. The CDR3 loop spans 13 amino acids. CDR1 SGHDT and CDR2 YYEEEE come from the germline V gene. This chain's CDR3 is CASSLLQAYEQYF. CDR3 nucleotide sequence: TGTGCCAGCAGCTTGCTACAGGCCTACGAGCAGTACTTC.

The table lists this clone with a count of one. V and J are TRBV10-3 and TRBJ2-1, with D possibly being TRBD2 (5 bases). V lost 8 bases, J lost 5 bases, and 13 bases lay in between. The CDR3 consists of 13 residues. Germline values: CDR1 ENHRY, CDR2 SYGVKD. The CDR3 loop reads CAIASGSNNEQFF. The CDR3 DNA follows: TGTGCCATCGCGTCGGGGAGCAACAATGAGCAGTTCTTC.

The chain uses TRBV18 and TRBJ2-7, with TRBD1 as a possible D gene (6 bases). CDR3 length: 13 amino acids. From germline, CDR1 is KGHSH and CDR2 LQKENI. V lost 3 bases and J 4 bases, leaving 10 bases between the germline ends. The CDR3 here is CASSPLGQYEQYF. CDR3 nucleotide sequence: TGTGCCAGCTCACCCCTCGGACAGTACGAGCAGTACTTC.

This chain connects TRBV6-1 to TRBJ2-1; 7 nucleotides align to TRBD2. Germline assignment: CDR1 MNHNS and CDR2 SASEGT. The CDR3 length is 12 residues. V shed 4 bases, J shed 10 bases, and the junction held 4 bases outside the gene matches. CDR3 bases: TGTGCCAGCAGTGCCCCTAGCGGAGAGCAGTTCTTC. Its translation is CASSAPSGEQFF.

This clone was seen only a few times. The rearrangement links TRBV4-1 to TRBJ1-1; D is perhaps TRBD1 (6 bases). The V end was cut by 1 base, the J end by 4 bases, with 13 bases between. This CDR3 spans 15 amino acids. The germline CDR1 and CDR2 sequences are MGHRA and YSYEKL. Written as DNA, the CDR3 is TGCGCCAGCAGCCAAGCGGCAGGGGCCTCCACTGAAGCTTTCTTT. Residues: CASSQAAGASTEAFF.

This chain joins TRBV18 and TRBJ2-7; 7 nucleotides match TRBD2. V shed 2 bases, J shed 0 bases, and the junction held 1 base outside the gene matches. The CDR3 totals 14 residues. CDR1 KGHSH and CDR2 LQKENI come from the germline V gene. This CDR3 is CASSPSGNSYEQYF. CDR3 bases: TGTGCCAGCTCACCAAGCGGGAACTCCTACGAGCAGTACTTC.

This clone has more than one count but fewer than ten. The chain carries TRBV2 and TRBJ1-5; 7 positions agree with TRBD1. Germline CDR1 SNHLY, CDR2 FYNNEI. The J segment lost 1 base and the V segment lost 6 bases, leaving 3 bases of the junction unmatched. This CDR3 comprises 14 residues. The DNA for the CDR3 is TGTGCCAGCAGGACAGGGATAAGCAATCAGCCCCAGCATTTT. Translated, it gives CASRTGISNQPQHF.

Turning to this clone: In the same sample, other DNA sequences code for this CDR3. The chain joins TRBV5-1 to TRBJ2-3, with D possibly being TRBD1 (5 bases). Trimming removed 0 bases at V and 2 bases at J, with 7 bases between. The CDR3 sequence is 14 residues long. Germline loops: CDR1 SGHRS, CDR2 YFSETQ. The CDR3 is CASSLAQATDTQYF. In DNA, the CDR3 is TGCGCCAGCAGCTTGGCACAGGCCACAGATACGCAGTATTTT. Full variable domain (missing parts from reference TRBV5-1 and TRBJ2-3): KAGVTQTPRYLIKTRGQQVTLSCSPISGHRSVSWYQQTPGQGLQFLFEYFSETQRNKGNFPGRFSGRQFSNSRSEMNVSTLELGDSALYLCASSLAQATDTQYFGPGTRLTVL.